The 25 T cell receptor beta chains below come from one sample, sequenced in a study of regulatory T cells in long-lasting Graves disease. Investigators prepared the TCR beta libraries by applying iRepertoire HTBI primers and Arm-PCR of CDR3 regions. TCRdb redid the calling of the multiplex PCR reads with MiXCR, one entry per CDR3 protein. The data hold around 400,000 distinct CDR3 sequences, with 14% to 15% observed a single time. Time point defined: newly diagnosed GD, antithyroid drugs for less than 3 months. RNA extracted from PBMCs served as the sequencing template. Another study also made use of these data, one on T cells in Graves' hyperthyroidism and ophthalmopathy.

Sequencing was performed on peripheral blood mononuclear cells (PBMCs), taken at new diagnosis, from a patient treated with antithyroid drugs. The receptors were gathered from a woman aged 40 to 50 with Graves disease.

The genes are TRBV10-3 and TRBJ2-2, with D possibly being TRBD2 (5 bases). The V end lost 8 bases, the J end lost 2 bases, and 15 bases lay between the germline ends. The CDR3 extends over 15 amino acids. From germline, CDR1 is ENHRY and CDR2 SYGVKD. The CDR3 DNA reads as TGTGCCATCGTAGCCGGGGAACTTAACACCGGGGAGCTGTTTTTT. Translation gives CAIVAGELNTGELFF.

This clonotype came up many times. The chain uses TRBV2 and TRBJ2-2; a weak D match, TRBD2 (6 bases). Per germline, CDR1 SNHLY and CDR2 FYNNEI. The V end lost 2 bases, the J end lost 4 bases, and 11 bases lay between the germline ends. CDR3 length equals 15 residues. In nucleotides, the CDR3 is TGTGCCAGCAGTGAACCTGGGGGGTCCACCGGGGAGCTGTTTTTT. Encoded protein: CASSEPGGSTGELFF.

This chain's CDR3 is CASRARQFTDTQYF. In DNA form, the CDR3 reads TGCGCCAGCAGGGCTAGACAGTTCACAGATACGCAGTATTTT. This sequence joins TRBV10-2 and TRBJ2-3; tentatively, D is TRBD1 (5 bases). The V and J ends lost 6 bases and 2 bases respectively, with 12 bases between them. Germline values: CDR1 WSHSY, CDR2 SAAADI. The CDR3 spans 14 residues.

This clonotype showed up many times. The chain uses TRBV7-9 and TRBJ2-7; D is undetermined. Germline V gene data show CDR1 as SEHNR and CDR2 as FQNEAQ (reference sequence). The ends were cut back, 2 bases at V and 2 bases at J, with 16 bases in the middle. The CDR3 contains 16 residues. The CDR3 protein is CASSLPLKSDAYEQYF. The CDR3 DNA reads as TGTGCCAGCAGCTTACCTCTGAAGTCTGACGCCTACGAGCAGTACTTC.

This clonotype showed up many times. The chain has TRBV6-2 or TRBV6-3 and TRBJ2-1; 12 bases agree with TRBD2. Trimming took 6 bases from V and 4 from J; bases not matched to a gene: 4. Germline-derived CDR1 and CDR2 are MNHEY and SVGEGT. The CDR3 length is 15 residues. CDR3: CASRPSGRAYNEQFF. The CDR3 region has the DNA TGTGCCAGCAGACCTAGCGGGAGGGCTTACAATGAGCAGTTCTTC.

This clonotype was detected many times. The rearrangement joins TRBV11-2 to TRBJ2-5; the D is unclear. The V gene's germline CDR1 is SGHAT and CDR2 FQNNGV. The V gene lost 4 bases and the J gene lost 1 base, with 13 bases spanning the gap. The CDR3 runs to 15 residues. CDR3 nucleotide sequence: TGTGCCAGCAGCTCCTATTTAACGGGCCAAGAGACCCAGTACTTC. Its translation is CASSSYLTGQETQYF.

This clonotype was detected many times. The V call is TRBV7-9, the J call TRBJ2-6, with 9 bases aligning to TRBD1. The CDR3 covers 17 residues. The V segment lost 5 bases and the J segment 2 bases; nucleotides outside the gene matches: 7. Germline V gene lookup returns CDR1 SEHNR and CDR2 FQNEAQ (reference sequence). CDR3: CASSATGTGPGANVLTF. The CDR3, as DNA: TGTGCCAGCAGCGCCACCGGGACAGGGCCTGGGGCCAACGTCCTGACTTTC.

This clonotype was observed many times. The chain is built from TRBV2 and TRBJ2-5; D is unclear. This CDR3 is built from 15 residues. Germline V gene data show CDR1 as SNHLY and CDR2 as FYNNEI. V gave up 2 bases and J gave up 1 base, with 11 bases separating them. CDR3 sequence (DNA): TGTGCCAGCAGTGAAATGTTTGACTCCCAAGAGACCCAGTACTTC. As protein: CASSEMFDSQETQYF.

V is TRBV20-1 and J is TRBJ1-5, with D tentatively TRBD1 (6 bases). The CDR3 totals 14 residues. In germline, CDR1 is DFQATT, CDR2 SNEGSKA (reference sequence). Trimming pared 6 bases from V and 4 bases from J, leaving 16 bases between. CDR3 amino acids: CSAAGDTQNQPQHF. CDR3 DNA sequence: TGCAGTGCCGCCGGGGACACCCAGAATCAGCCCCAGCATTTT.

This clonotype was seen many times. The chain recombines TRBV11-2 with TRBJ2-7; D gene uncertain. CDR1 SGHAT and CDR2 FQNNGV come from the germline V gene. The CDR3 has 11 amino acids. V lost 4 bases to trimming and J lost 6 bases, with 7 bases between them. The CDR3 spells CASSYGSEQYF. The CDR3, as DNA: TGTGCCAGCAGCTACGGATCCGAGCAGTACTTC. The full variable domain, with the rest looked up from reference TRBV11-2 and TRBJ2-7, is EAGVAQSPRYKIIEKRQSVAFWCNPISGHATLYWYQQILGQGPKLLIQFQNNGVVDDSQLPKDRFSAERLKGVDSTLKIQPAKLEDSAVYLCASSYGSEQYFGPGTRLTVT.

The table lists this clonotype with many counts. The rearrangement uses TRBV20-1 and TRBJ2-2; 8 positions agree with TRBD2. V lost 3 bases, J lost 6 bases, and 3 bases stayed unmatched. Germline-derived CDR1 and CDR2 are DFQATT and SNEGSKA (reference sequence). The CDR3 has 13 residues. The CDR3 region is CSARGLVAGELFF. The CDR3 DNA is TGCAGTGCTAGGGGACTAGTGGCCGGGGAGCTGTTTTTT.

This clonotype was picked up many times. The CDR3 region is CASSLGVMGFGSGYTF. CDR3 coding DNA: TGCGCCAGCAGCTTGGGGGTAATGGGGTTCGGGAGTGGCTACACCTTC. J is TRBJ1-2 and V is TRBV5-1; D is unresolved. The CDR3 contains 16 residues. With 0 bases removed from V and 7 bases from J, the gap between germline ends came to 19 bases. Germline V gene data show CDR1 as SGHRS and CDR2 as YFSETQ.

At least ten counts were recorded for this clonotype. The chain has TRBV7-9 and TRBJ2-7; TRBD2 matches at 10 bases. The CDR3 spans 17 residues. V dropped 1 base and J dropped 3; count of bases not matched to a gene: 9. The germline V gene has CDR1 SEHNR and CDR2 FQNEAQ (reference sequence). CDR3 amino acids: CASSLDGSGRPNYEQYF. The CDR3 nucleotides read TGTGCCAGCAGCTTAGATGGTAGCGGGAGGCCAAACTACGAGCAGTACTTC.

This clonotype has at least ten counts. The chain links TRBV11-2 to TRBJ2-1, with TRBD2 matching over 8 bases. CDR3 size: 16 residues. J was trimmed by 8 bases and V by 4 bases; bases with no gene match: 13. Germline V CDR1 and CDR2: SGHAT, FQNNGV. The CDR3 DNA reads TGTGCCAGCAGCTCGTCGAACGGGAGGGCCTCATATGAGCAGTTCTTC. This encodes CASSSSNGRASYEQFF.

This clonotype was counted ten times or more. V and J are TRBV14 and TRBJ1-1; 8 bases align to TRBD1. CDR1 SGHDN and CDR2 FVKESK come from the germline V gene. V lost 4 bases and J lost 9; bases outside the gene matches: 19. The CDR3 runs to 17 residues. The CDR3 DNA is TGTGCCAGCAGCCCGACGAAAGGACAGGGTAGTTTGTGGCAAGCTTTCTTT. Translation gives CASSPTKGQGSLWQAFF.

This clonotype was recorded many times. The chain uses TRBV2 and TRBJ2-2, with TRBD1 as a possible D gene (6 bases). The germline V gene has CDR1 SNHLY and CDR2 FYNNEI. Trimming removed 7 bases from V and 7 bases from J, with 10 bases in between. This CDR3 has 12 amino acids. CDR3 sequence: CASNRDGGELFF. The CDR3 nucleotides read TGTGCCAGCAACAGGGACGGCGGGGAGCTGTTTTTT.

In its sample, this clonotype was seen many times. This chain links TRBV7-2 with TRBJ2-4; D may correspond to TRBD1 or TRBD2 (5 bases each). The CDR3 spans 14 residues. CDR1 is SGHTA and CDR2 is FQGNSA in the germline V gene. The V gene lost 5 bases and the J gene lost 3 bases, with 11 bases spanning the gap. Here the CDR3 reads CASSPGGSKNIQYF. Written as DNA, the CDR3 is TGTGCCAGCAGCCCTGGGGGTAGCAAAAACATTCAGTACTTC.

This clonotype has a count of ten or more. V and J are TRBV7-3 and TRBJ2-1; TRBD2 aligns across 8 bases. Germline values: CDR1 SGHTA, CDR2 FQGTGA. V lost 0 bases, J lost 7 bases, and 8 bases stayed unmatched. The CDR3 length is 16 residues. The DNA of the CDR3 is TGTGCCAGCAGCTTAACGGTCTCGGGAGGGAAGAATGAGCAGTTCTTC. This codes for CASSLTVSGGKNEQFF.

In its sample, this clonotype was seen a few times. Being one base from a much bigger clone, this may be a read error. The chain recombines TRBV20-1 with TRBJ2-1, with D possibly TRBD2 on 6 matching bases. CDR1 is DFQATT and CDR2 is SNEGSKA in the germline V gene (reference sequence). The CDR3 runs to 14 residues. Trimming removed 2 bases at V and 9 bases at J, with 17 bases between. CDR3 amino acids: CSARHRGTYGEQFF. Here the CDR3 DNA reads TGCAGTGCTAGACATCGGGGGACCTATGGTGAGCAGTTCTTC.

CDR3 loop: CASSLGQGAVTDTQYF. CDR3 DNA sequence: TGCGCCAGCAGCTTGGGACAGGGGGCTGTCACAGATACGCAGTATTTT. V usage is TRBV5-1 and J usage is TRBJ2-3, with TRBD1 matching over 10 bases. V shed 0 bases and J 2 bases; nucleotides not matched to a gene: 3. The CDR3 is 16 amino acids. CDR1 is SGHRS and CDR2 is YFSETQ in the germline V gene.

This clonotype was seen only a few times. The chain carries TRBV7-8 and TRBJ2-7; TRBD2 matches at 10 bases. J gave up 3 bases and V 8 bases, and 7 bases lay outside the gene matches. Per the germline V gene, CDR1 is SGHVS and CDR2 is FQNEAQ. CDR3 length: 14 residues. The CDR3 DNA reads as TGTGCCAGCCGCCCTGGGACTAGCGACTACGAGCAGTACTTC. Translated, it gives CASRPGTSDYEQYF.

In this sample, this clonotype turned up a few times. The genes are TRBV9 and TRBJ2-2; D gene ambiguous. The CDR3 sequence is 16 residues long. Germline V gene sequence: CDR1 SGDLS, CDR2 YYNGEE. Deletions cut 3 bases from V and 1 base from J, with 13 bases between. The CDR3 DNA follows: TGTGCCAGCAGCGCCCCAGGTGGTAGGAACACCGGGGAGCTGTTTTTT. It encodes CASSAPGGRNTGELFF.

About this clonotype: Since the CDR3 does not end with the conserved phenylalanine or tryptophan, this likely comes from a read error. The chain joins TRBV7-6 to TRBJ2-2; the match to TRBD1 covers 7 bases. This CDR3 spans 16 amino acids. V dropped 5 bases and J dropped 6; count of bases not matched to a gene: 12. Germline V gene lookup returns CDR1 SGHVS and CDR2 FNYEAQ. This chain's CDR3 is CASSTQTGFRSGELFV. CDR3 in DNA: TGTGCCAGCAGCACACAGACAGGGTTTAGATCCGGGGAGCTGTTTGTT.

V usage is TRBV20-1 and J usage is TRBJ1-1, with 8 bases matching TRBD1. V gave up 1 base and J gave up 0 bases; unmatched junction bases: 10. The CDR3 contains 17 residues. Germline CDR1 DFQATT, CDR2 SNEGSKA (reference sequence). The CDR3 coding sequence is TGCAGTGCTAGAGCTCAGGGGGCAGGGGCGATGAACACTGAAGCTTTCTTT. This encodes CSARAQGAGAMNTEAFF.

This clonotype was seen ten or more times. One end of the junction is discordant with germline, which a read error may explain. The rearrangement links TRBV5-1 to TRBJ2-3; 10 bases map to TRBD2. The germline CDR1 and CDR2 sequences are SGHRS and YFSETQ. This CDR3 has 14 amino acids. The CDR3 is CASSLAGATDTQYF. CDR3 bases: TGTGCCAGCAGTCTAGCGGGGGCCACAGATACGCAGTATTTT.